This is a list of T cell receptor beta chains from one sample in a study of T-cell memory formation after mild COVID-19. TCRdb itself ran the 5' RACE reads through MiXCR, one entry per CDR3 protein. The sample records some 440,000 distinct CDR3 sequences, approximately 23% being singletons. Sequencing used PBMCs or a T cell subset sorted from them (not recorded which). These receptors were collected from an adult woman who had mild COVID-19 (a few samples of this study predate the infection). Cell type and time point are not known. Both conserved end residues are part of each CDR3. The order of the fields is clone size, V gene, J gene, D gene, CDR3 DNA, CDR3 protein. A D gene is named only where the DNA matches it firmly. Not every row has a clone size; where given, it reads once, few, many or a size class.

>-|TRBV7-9|TRBJ2-4|TRBD2
TGTGCCAGCAGCTCGCGATGGGGGACTAGCGGAGAGAGAGTAGCCAAAAACATTCAGTACTTC
CASSSRWGTSGERVAKNIQYF
>medium-sized|TRBV20-1|TRBJ2-7|-
TGCAGTGCTAGAAACAGGTCGTACTCCTACGAGCAGTACTTC
CSARNRSYSYEQYF
>-|TRBV20-1|TRBJ2-1|TRBD2
TGCAGTGCTAGAGATGCCCCGCGGACTAGGACATACAATGAGCAGTTCTTC
CSARDAPRTRTYNEQFF
>few|TRBV6-5|TRBJ2-5|-
TGTGCCAGCAGTTATCGGGGGGCAGAGACCCAGTACTTC
CASSYRGAETQYF
>-|TRBV6-5|TRBJ1-3|-
TGTGCCAGCATAGCCGACTCTGGAAACACCATATATTTT
CASIADSGNTIYF
>many|TRBV12-3/TRBV12-4|TRBJ2-7|-
TGTGCCAGCAGTCTGGACATAGTCTACGAGCAGTACTTC
CASSLDIVYEQYF
>-|TRBV5-1|TRBJ1-3|-
TGCGCCAGCAGCGCTGGGTCCTCTGGAAACACCATATATTTT
CASSAGSSGNTIYF
>few|TRBV5-6|TRBJ2-2|-
TGTGCCAGCAGCTTGTGGCCTGCGAACACCGGGGAGCTGTTTTTT
CASSLWPANTGELFF
>-|TRBV20-1|TRBJ2-7|TRBD1
TGCAGTGCATCGAGGGACAGGGGCCACGAGCAGTACTTC
CSASRDRGHEQYF
>-|TRBV5-1|TRBJ1-4|TRBD1
TGCGCCAGCAGCTTGGCCCCGACAGGGGGTGGTGAAAAACTGTTTTTT
CASSLAPTGGGEKLFF
>many|TRBV12-3/TRBV12-4|TRBJ1-6|-
TGTGCCAGCATGAAAGTGAGCTCCTATAATTCACCCCTCCACTTT
CASMKVSSYNSPLHF
>few|TRBV12-3/TRBV12-4|TRBJ1-5|TRBD1
TGTGCCAGCAGATCCCTGGGGACAGGGAACAATCAGCCCCAGCATTTT
CASRSLGTGNNQPQHF
>-|TRBV6-6|TRBJ1-2|TRBD1
TGTGCCAGCAGTCTACAGGGGCTAGGGGGCTACACCTTC
CASSLQGLGGYTF
>few|TRBV7-6|TRBJ2-2|-
TGTGCCAGCAGCTTAGAGCCCCATAGTAACGGGGAGCTGTTTTTT
CASSLEPHSNGELFF
>few|TRBV27|TRBJ1-4|-
TGTGCCAGCTCAGGACACCGTAATGAAAAACTGTTTTTT
CASSGHRNEKLFF
>-|TRBV2|TRBJ1-2|-
TGTGCCAGCAGTGAGGTCAGGGTGGGTGGCTACACCTTC
CASSEVRVGGYTF
>few|TRBV7-2|TRBJ1-5|-
TGTGCCAGCAGCTTGGCGAACCAGCCCCAGCATTTT
CASSLANQPQHF
>-|TRBV5-1|TRBJ2-6|TRBD1
TGCGCCAGCAGCTTGAGAGGGGGCGCTGGGGCCAACGTCCTGACTTTC
CASSLRGGAGANVLTF
>few|TRBV5-6|TRBJ2-5|-
TGTGCCAGCAGCCTTAAAGGACTAGAGACCCAGTACTTC
CASSLKGLETQYF
>few|TRBV20-1|TRBJ2-6|-
TGCAGTGCTAGTGCGCAGTCTGGGGCCAACGTCCTGACTTTC
CSASAQSGANVLTF
>-|TRBV6-6|TRBJ2-3|TRBD1
TGTGCCAGCAGTTACCCCCCGGGACAGGGTTTAGGAACAGATACGCAGTATTTT
CASSYPPGQGLGTDTQYF
>few|TRBV9|TRBJ2-2|-
TGTGCCAGCAGCGTGACACAGGGAGGCACCGGGGAGCTGTTTTTT
CASSVTQGGTGELFF
>few|TRBV30|TRBJ2-2|-
TGTGCCTGGAGTGTACGATGGGGGGCCGGGGAGCTGTTTTTT
CAWSVRWGAGELFF
>-|TRBV18|TRBJ1-1|-
TGTGCCAGCTCACCATTTGGGGGTCTCGGGACTGAAGCTTTCTTT
CASSPFGGLGTEAFF
>-|TRBV7-3|TRBJ2-2|TRBD2
TGTGCCAGCAGCCTCCAACTAGCGGGTGGCGGGGAGCTGTTTTTT
CASSLQLAGGGELFF
>few|TRBV5-1|TRBJ2-7|TRBD1
TGCGCCAGCAGCTTGGACAGAGGGGGCCGGGAGCAGTACTTC
CASSLDRGGREQYF
>few|TRBV7-2|TRBJ2-5|-
TGTGCCAGCAGCCCCAGTAGGGCCCAGTACTTC
CASSPSRAQYF
>-|TRBV19|TRBJ2-2|TRBD2
TGTGCCGGGAGGACTAGCGGTAACACCGGGGAGCTGTTTTTT
CAGRTSGNTGELFF
>once|TRBV30|TRBJ2-5|TRBD2
TGTGCCTGGGGTAGCGGGGAAGAGACCCAGTACTTC
CAWGSGEETQYF
>-|TRBV6-2/TRBV6-3|TRBJ2-1|TRBD2
TGTGCCAGCAGTCAGAACGGGAGGCTGAAGAATGAGCAGTTCTTC
CASSQNGRLKNEQFF
>once|TRBV14|TRBJ1-1|-
TGTGCCAGCAGCAGGAAGGACGGCCGGGAGAACACTGAAGCTTTCTTT
CASSRKDGRENTEAFF
>many|TRBV5-1|TRBJ2-1|-
TGCGCCAGCAGCTCAGACTTAAGCTCCTACAATGAGCAGTTCTTC
CASSSDLSSYNEQFF
>-|TRBV5-8|TRBJ2-7|-
TGTGCCAGCGGCGGGTGGGACCCCTACTCCTACGAGCAGTACTTC
CASGGWDPYSYEQYF
>-|TRBV5-1|TRBJ2-1|TRBD1
TGCGCCAGCAGCCTACAGGGGAAAGAAGGCAATGAGCAGTTCTTC
CASSLQGKEGNEQFF
>-|TRBV11-3|TRBJ2-2|-
TGTGCCAGTCGACAGCTGCCGAACACCGGGGAGCTGTTTTTT
CASRQLPNTGELFF
>-|TRBV5-1|TRBJ2-7|-
TGCGCCAGCAGCTTTCAGGGGAACGAGCAGTACTTC
CASSFQGNEQYF
>-|TRBV12-3/TRBV12-4|TRBJ1-1|-
TGTGCCAGCACCGGACAGATAAACACTGAAGCTTTCTTT
CASTGQINTEAFF
>-|TRBV7-6|TRBJ2-1|TRBD1
TGTGCCAGCAGCTTAGCCTACGACAGGGTCGTTACAGTTATCAACAATGAGCAGTTCTTC
CASSLAYDRVVTVINNEQFF
>-|TRBV11-3|TRBJ2-2|TRBD1
TGTGCCAGCAGCTACGACAGGGGAGCGAACACCGGGGAGCTGTTTTTT
CASSYDRGANTGELFF
>-|TRBV3-1|TRBJ2-1|-
TGTGCCAGCAGCCAAGGAGAGCAGTTCTTC
CASSQGEQFF
>once|TRBV19|TRBJ2-1|TRBD2
TGTGCCAGTAGCCGCCGGACTAGCGGGGAAAGGCAGGGTGAGCAGTTCTTC
CASSRRTSGERQGEQFF